These 32 T cell receptor beta chains share one sample of origin, sequenced in a study of spatial heterogeneity in lung cancer. Overall study findings and caveats: Tracking of tumor mutation counts was seen in expanded intratumoral alpha and beta TCR counts.

Antigen specificity for these receptors is unknown. Stated time point: sample taken at primary tumor resection. TCRdb ran MiXCR on the 5' RACE reads and lists one entry per CDR3 protein. The sample has about 100,000 distinct CDR3 sequences, 3.5% to 5% seen once. Sequencing used lung tumor tissue, obtained at surgery. The receptors here all came from a male donor with early-stage non-small cell lung cancer.

The chain couples TRBV20-1 to TRBJ2-1; TRBD2 matches 9 bases. Per the germline V gene, CDR1 is DFQATT and CDR2 is SNEGSKA (reference sequence). This CDR3 region has 15 residues. Trimming took 0 bases from V and 5 from J; bases not matched to a gene: 5. CDR3 sequence: CSARDGGLAHNEQFF. The DNA for the CDR3 is TGCAGTGCTAGAGATGGGGGACTAGCACACAATGAGCAGTTCTTC.

The rearrangement links TRBV5-1 to TRBJ2-7; no clear D. This CDR3 has 11 residues. V dropped 4 bases and J dropped 2 bases, with 4 bases sitting between them. In germline, CDR1 is SGHRS, CDR2 YFSETQ. This CDR3 reads CASSTAYEQYF. CDR3 bases: TGCGCCAGCAGCACAGCCTACGAGCAGTACTTC.

This clonotype was seen many times. The J gene is TRBJ2-2, the V gene TRBV20-1, with 7 nucleotides matching TRBD1. There are 15 residues in the CDR3. CDR1 is DFQATT, CDR2 SNEGSKA, per germline (reference sequence). The junction had 8 bases not matched to a gene; V was cut back by 1 base and J by 6 bases. The CDR3 protein is CSARGQFGTAGELFF. The CDR3 nucleotides read TGCAGTGCTAGAGGCCAATTCGGGACAGCCGGGGAGCTGTTTTTT.

There are a few counts of this clonotype. V is TRBV19 and J is TRBJ2-1, with a possible D match to TRBD2 (6 bases). The CDR3 consists of 14 residues. The germline V and J ends were trimmed by 7 bases and 5 bases, with 15 bases remaining between them. Germline-derived CDR1 and CDR2 are LNHDA and SQIVND (reference sequence). CDR3 in DNA: TGTGCCAGTAAAGCAACGGGAGTTCACAATGAGCAGTTCTTC. It translates to CASKATGVHNEQFF.

This clonotype was seen many times. The V gene is TRBV5-1, the J gene TRBJ1-4, with no clear D. This CDR3 spans 13 amino acids. Germline CDR1 and CDR2: SGHRS and YFSETQ. The V end lost 1 base, the J end lost 6 bases, and 7 bases lay between the germline ends. The CDR3 loop reads CASSLLRHEKLFF. CDR3 DNA: TGCGCCAGCAGCTTGCTTCGGCATGAAAAACTGTTTTTT.

This clonotype was observed at least ten times. The chain uses TRBV25-1 and TRBJ2-2; no reliable D call. Germline V lookup: CDR1 MGHDK, CDR2 SYGVNS. V dropped 5 bases and J dropped 8 bases, with 9 bases sitting between them. This CDR3 has 12 amino acids. CDR3 DNA: TGTGCCAGCAGTTTTGGGCCGGGGGAGCTGTTTTTT. Protein: CASSFGPGELFF.

There are many counts of this clonotype. This chain links TRBV7-9 with TRBJ2-7; D perhaps matches TRBD2 (6 bases). Trimming took off 3 bases at V and 2 bases at J, with 14 bases between the two ends. CDR1 SEHNR and CDR2 FQNEAQ come from the germline V gene (reference sequence). The CDR3 has 15 amino acids. The DNA of the CDR3 is TGTGCCAGCAGCTTCGGCGCGGGGTTCCCCTACGAGCAGTACTTC. Its protein is CASSFGAGFPYEQYF.

V usage is TRBV28 and J usage is TRBJ2-7; D may be TRBD1 (6 bases). The CDR3 is 16 residues long. Trimming took off 9 bases at V and 3 bases at J, with 24 bases between the two ends. Germline V gene lookup returns CDR1 MDHEN and CDR2 SYDVKM. Here the CDR3 DNA reads TGTGCCAGTTCCAACCCAGGGGCGGCCGAGGGCTACGAGCAGTACTTC. Translation: CASSNPGAAEGYEQYF.

This clonotype was counted at least ten times. J is TRBJ1-4 and V is TRBV20-1, with TRBD1 as a possible D gene (5 bases). The length of the CDR3 is 13 residues. With 0 bases removed from V and 6 bases from J, the gap between germline ends came to 8 bases. Germline CDR1 is DFQATT and CDR2 is SNEGSKA (reference sequence). In DNA form, the CDR3 reads TGCAGTGCTAGAGAGATACAGGATGAAAAACTGTTTTTT. Translated: CSAREIQDEKLFF.

This clonotype was picked up many times. Because it lacks the conserved phenylalanine or tryptophan at the end, this CDR3 is likely a read error. No DNA is shown, since the ends of the CDR3 on it are uncertain; the CDR3 is the one TCRdb lists. The chain combines TRBV21-1 with TRBJ2-3; whether TRBD2, the table's D call, matches the DNA was not checked. TRBV21-1 is a pseudogene locus. Inclusive of both ends, the CDR3 amounts to 14 amino acids. CDR3 residues: CASSKNQERVFGAR.

This clonotype was recorded many times. The rearrangement joins TRBV11-2 to TRBJ2-4; D perhaps matches TRBD2 (6 bases). There are 15 residues in the CDR3. Trimming cost V 5 bases and J 1 base, with 12 bases left between them. Germline V CDR1 and CDR2: SGHAT, FQNNGV. The CDR3 loop reads CASSNNREAKNIQYF. The CDR3 DNA reads as TGTGCCAGCAGCAACAACCGGGAGGCCAAAAACATTCAGTACTTC.

This clonotype has ten or more counts. The CDR3 DNA sequence: TGTGCCAGCAGCTTAATAGCGGTAAATTACAATGAGCAGTTCTTC. Translation: CASSLIAVNYNEQFF. The chain recombines TRBV7-9 with TRBJ2-1, with D perhaps matching TRBD2 (6 bases). CDR1 is SEHNR, CDR2 FQNEAQ, per germline (reference sequence). This CDR3 region has 15 residues. Trimming stripped 2 bases from V and 4 bases from J, with 12 bases between.

Ten or more counts support this clonotype. This rearrangement joins TRBV6-5 to TRBJ1-4, with D possibly matching TRBD1 (5 bases). The CDR3 is 13 residues long. V dropped 6 bases and J dropped 4 bases, with 9 bases sitting between them. Germline V gives CDR1 MNHEY, CDR2 SVGAGI. CDR3 coding DNA: TGTGCCAGCAGGCCAGGGTTTAATGAAAAACTGTTTTTT. Its translation: CASRPGFNEKLFF.

This clonotype was counted only a few times. The V and J genes are TRBV12-3 or TRBV12-4 and TRBJ2-7; 11 bases align to TRBD1. The CDR3 consists of 15 residues. V lost 6 bases, J lost 3 bases, and 7 bases stayed unmatched. The CDR3 bases are TGTGCCAGCAGCCAACCGGGACAGGGGGTCTACGAGCAGTACTTC. It translates to CASSQPGQGVYEQYF.

This clonotype was seen repeatedly, ten times or more. This chain connects TRBV7-9 to TRBJ2-5; D is ambiguous. V was trimmed by 5 bases and J by 2 bases, leaving 12 bases between them. Looked up from germline, CDR1 is SEHNR and CDR2 is FQNEAQ (reference sequence). The CDR3 length is 14 residues. CDR3: CASSLAPNQETQYF. CDR3 coding DNA: TGTGCCAGCAGCCTTGCACCGAATCAAGAGACCCAGTACTTC.

In regard to this clonotype: A much larger clonotype is one base distant, so this may be a read error. This CDR3 is CASSQDSVGNQPQHF. The CDR3 region has the DNA TGTGCCAGCAGCCAAGATTCGGTAGGGAATCAGCCCCAGCATTTT. This chain connects TRBV3-1 to TRBJ1-5, with unresolved D. Germline lookup yields CDR1 LGHDT and CDR2 YNNKEL (reference sequence). The CDR3 sequence is 15 residues long. V was trimmed by 0 bases and J by 4 bases, leaving 10 bases between them.

This clonotype was observed at least ten times. The rearrangement links TRBV4-1 to TRBJ2-7; a weak D match, TRBD2 (5 bases). The V gene's germline CDR1 is MGHRA and CDR2 YSYEKL. V was cut by 3 bases and J by 6 bases, with 9 bases left in between. This CDR3 comprises 12 residues. The CDR3 region is CASSQNRGEQYF. The CDR3, as DNA: TGCGCCAGCAGCCAGAACCGGGGCGAGCAGTACTTC.

The rearrangement uses TRBV7-9 and TRBJ2-5, with 10 bases identical to TRBD2. Germline values: CDR1 SEHNR, CDR2 FQNEAQ (reference sequence). J gave up 5 bases and V 1 base, and 4 bases lay outside the gene matches. This CDR3 region has 15 residues. This CDR3 is CASSLGLAGAETQYF. The CDR3 nucleotides read TGTGCCAGCAGCTTAGGGCTAGCGGGAGCGGAGACCCAGTACTTC.

This clonotype occurred many times. The rearrangement uses TRBV7-9 and TRBJ2-7; 7 bases match TRBD2. Germline V gene sequence: CDR1 SEHNR, CDR2 FQNEAQ (reference sequence). The CDR3 is 17 amino acids. Trimming at V came to 1 base and at J to 3 bases, leaving 12 bases not matched to a gene. The CDR3 reads CASSLVRFSGPDYEQYF. The DNA of the CDR3 is TGTGCCAGCAGCTTAGTTAGGTTTAGCGGGCCCGACTACGAGCAGTACTTC.

This clonotype was observed at least ten times. The CDR3 DNA is TGCAGTGCTAGACGCTCGACTAGCGGGAGAATGGGGACCCAGTACTTC. It translates to CSARRSTSGRMGTQYF. V usage is TRBV20-1 and J usage is TRBJ2-5, with 12 bases matching TRBD2. V lost 2 bases to trimming and J lost 7 bases; unmatched junction nucleotides: 11. The CDR3 has 16 amino acids. The germline V gene has CDR1 DFQATT and CDR2 SNEGSKA (reference sequence).

This clonotype was observed many times. The genes are TRBV6-6 and TRBJ2-3, with D unresolved. The CDR3 covers 12 residues. V was trimmed by 3 bases and J by 5 bases, leaving 6 bases between them. The germline gives CDR1 MNHNY, CDR2 SVGAGI (reference sequence). The CDR3 loop reads CASSYMGDTQYF. The CDR3, as DNA: TGTGCCAGCAGTTATATGGGAGATACGCAGTATTTT.

In this sample, this clonotype turned up many times. The chain uses TRBV12-3 or TRBV12-4 and TRBJ2-1, with 7 bases matching TRBD1. The CDR3 extends over 14 amino acids. V was clipped by 4 bases and J by 2 bases; unmatched bases: 2. In DNA, the CDR3 is TGTGCCAGCAGTTCAGACAGGGCCTACAATGAGCAGTTCTTC. As protein: CASSSDRAYNEQFF.

This chain joins TRBV25-1 and TRBJ2-1; D possibly corresponds to TRBD2 (6 bases). Looked up from germline, CDR1 is MGHDK and CDR2 is SYGVNS. The CDR3 is made up of 14 amino acids. The ends were cut back, 4 bases at V and 6 bases at J, with 13 bases in the middle. The CDR3 loop is CASSAIGTGNEQFF. Here the CDR3 DNA reads TGTGCCAGCAGTGCCATCGGGACTGGCAATGAGCAGTTCTTC.

The sample holds many counts of this clonotype. The chain combines TRBV4-1 with TRBJ1-5, with D hard to call. The germline gives CDR1 MGHRA, CDR2 YSYEKL. Trimming left V 1 base short and J 7 bases short, with 14 bases between. The CDR3 covers 15 residues. DNA for the CDR3: TGCGCCAGCAGCCAAGTGAGGGAGGTTGGGCAGCCCCAGCATTTT. Its translation: CASSQVREVGQPQHF.

The V and J genes are TRBV29-1 and TRBJ2-4, with D uncertain. V was pared by 6 bases and J by 11 bases, with 20 bases between. Per the germline V gene, CDR1 is SQVTM and CDR2 is ANQGSEA. This CDR3 is built from 13 residues. The DNA of the CDR3 is TGCAGCGTGGTAGTAAGGACCCTCAAGTTTCAGTACTTC. Protein: CSVVVRTLKFQYF.

In its sample, this clonotype was seen many times. CDR3 sequence reads: CASSLRVVREKLFF. Here the CDR3 DNA reads TGTGCCAGCAGTCTTAGGGTGGTTCGTGAAAAACTGTTTTTT. V and J are TRBV12-3 or TRBV12-4 and TRBJ1-4; no reliable D call. The CDR3 runs to 14 residues. V gave up 5 bases and J gave up 7 bases, with 14 bases separating them.

Many counts were recorded for this clonotype. The V and J genes are TRBV16 and TRBJ2-5, with D possibly matching TRBD2 (5 bases). The germline V gene encodes CDR1 KGHSY and CDR2 FQNENV. Between the trimmed V and J ends, which lost 4 bases and 14 bases, there was a span of 20 bases. The CDR3 is 13 residues long. CDR3 bases: TGTGCCAGCAGCCCGCACGAGGGTTTGGCATCTTACTTC. Amino acids: CASSPHEGLASYF. The full variable domain, its missing parts supplied by reference TRBV16 and TRBJ2-5, is GEEVAQTPKHLVRGEGQKAKLYCAPIKGHSYVFWYQQVLKNEFKFLISFQNENVFDETGMPKERFSAKCLPNSPCSLEIQATKLEDSAVYFCASSPHEGLASYFGPGTRLLVL.

The CDR3 DNA sequence: TGTGCCAGCAGTTGGGGCGAGGCAGCTACGCAGTATTTT. Translated: CASSWGEAATQYF. The chain has TRBV6-2 or TRBV6-3 and TRBJ2-3, with D perhaps matching TRBD1 (5 bases). This CDR3 spans 13 amino acids. The V gene's germline CDR1 is MNHEY and CDR2 SVGEGT. The ends were cut back, 4 bases at V and 8 bases at J, with 13 bases in the middle.

This clonotype has a count of ten or more. This CDR3 is CASSKTGLLETQYF. The CDR3 DNA reads as TGTGCCAGCAGCAAAACGGGACTCCTAGAGACCCAGTACTTC. This sequence joins TRBV12-3 or TRBV12-4 and TRBJ2-5; maybe TRBD2 (6 bases). V shed 6 bases and J shed 4 bases, with 15 bases lying between them. The CDR3 loop spans 14 amino acids.

This clonotype has at least ten counts. The J gene is TRBJ1-2, the V gene TRBV29-1, with 7 bases aligning to TRBD1. Per germline, CDR1 SQVTM and CDR2 ANQGSEA. V lost 1 base to trimming and J lost 0 bases; unmatched junction nucleotides: 14. The CDR3 loop spans 18 amino acids. For the CDR3, the DNA is TGCAGCGTTGAAGTCCTCAAGGGGGCCTCCCTAGCTAACTATGGCTACACCTTC. Protein: CSVEVLKGASLANYGYTF.

This clonotype was counted many times. The gene calls are TRBV6-4 and TRBJ1-4; D is unresolved. Deletions cut 10 bases from V and 6 bases from J, with 21 bases between. This CDR3 region has 15 residues. Germline-derived CDR1 and CDR2 are MRHNA and SNTAGT. The CDR3 DNA is TGTGCCACCATGAGTAAAGGACCTTCTTATGAAAAACTGTTTTTT. The encoded protein is CATMSKGPSYEKLFF.

This clonotype was found many times. This chain connects TRBV6-5 to TRBJ2-3; D is uncertain. Germline CDR1 reads MNHEY; CDR2 reads SVGAGI. This CDR3 contains 12 residues. Trimming left V 8 bases short and J 2 bases short, with 8 bases between. The CDR3 sequence is CASGPHTDTQYF. DNA of the CDR3: TGTGCCAGCGGCCCACACACAGATACGCAGTATTTT.